These 5 T cell receptor beta chains originate from one sample sequenced in a study of identical twins' blood T cells. TCRdb recomputed calls from the 5' RACE reads with MiXCR, one row per CDR3 protein. This sample has roughly 340,000 distinct CDR3 sequences, with 25% to 35% found just once. Sequenced: PBMCs. Receptors were obtained from a woman aged 18 to 55 in good health.

This clonotype was seen only a few times. This chain uses TRBV10-3 with TRBJ1-2, with D uncertain. V lost 0 bases and J 8 bases, leaving 10 bases between the germline ends. Germline assignment: CDR1 ENHRY and CDR2 SYGVKD. This CDR3 spans 13 amino acids. The CDR3 loop reads CAISESKGWGYTF. CDR3 nucleotide sequence: TGTGCCATCAGTGAGTCGAAGGGCTGGGGCTACACCTTC.

This clonotype occurred once. This rearrangement joins TRBV27 to TRBJ1-5, with D unclear. Germline V gene lookup returns CDR1 MNHEY and CDR2 SMNVEV (reference sequence). This CDR3 comprises 15 residues. The V end was cut by 5 bases, the J end by 6 bases, with 17 bases between. The CDR3 sequence is CASSPSTRQSQPQHF. In nucleotides, the CDR3 is TGTGCCAGCAGTCCCAGTACACGGCAAAGTCAGCCCCAGCATTTT.

The V and J genes are TRBV11-2 and TRBJ2-3, with D possibly being TRBD2 (6 bases). The germline CDR1 and CDR2 sequences are SGHAT and FQNNGV. The V end lost 8 bases, the J end lost 2 bases, and 14 bases lay between the germline ends. The CDR3 has 14 residues. For the CDR3, the DNA is TGTGCCAGCTTTGGAGGGTGGATCACAGATACGCAGTATTTT. Its protein product is CASFGGWITDTQYF. The full variable domain, in which reference TRBV11-2 and TRBJ2-3 provide the parts outside the CDR3, is EAGVAQSPRYKIIEKRQSVAFWCNPISGHATLYWYQQILGQGPKLLIQFQNNGVVDDSQLPKDRFSAERLKGVDSTLKIQPAKLEDSAVYLCASFGGWITDTQYFGPGTRLTVL.

This clonotype was counted only a few times. The rearrangement uses TRBV6-5 and TRBJ2-2; possible D gene TRBD2, 6 bases. The CDR3 is 15 residues long. The germline CDR1 and CDR2 sequences are MNHEY and SVGAGI. V was shortened by 0 bases and J by 7 bases, with 12 bases between the two germline ends. DNA for the CDR3: TGTGCCAGCAGTTACTCGAAATCGGGAGACGGGGAGCTGTTTTTT. This sequence encodes CASSYSKSGDGELFF.

This clonotype has ten or more counts. V is TRBV12-3 or TRBV12-4 and J is TRBJ2-1; 11 positions agree with TRBD2. Trimming removed 1 base from V and 8 bases from J; junction bases left unmatched: 4. This CDR3 contains 15 residues. The CDR3 nucleotides are TGTGCCAGCAGTTTAGGGCTAGCGGGAGGCGATGAGCAGTTCTTC. It yields the protein CASSLGLAGGDEQFF.